What follows are 23 T cell receptor beta chains derived from one specimen sequenced in a study of Ad26.COV2.S vaccination and SARS-CoV-2 variants (dated by TCRdb to about 2021). Preparation of the library involved the immunoSEQ multiplex PCR assay. Here the immuneACCESS table is served through TCRdb, limited to in-frame sequences with V and J called. Missing clones are a known gap in these copies; in checked studies unresolved V genes cover under half, and the rest lacks a known reason. The sample table contains more than 400,000 clones; only one count was recorded for around 92% of them. About 1.7% of the sample is taken by the ten largest. The sample's treatment or condition, from its label and the paper: 19 received Ad26.COV2.S at low or high dose, single or two shots; roughly 5 received placebo; per-sample allocation not given. For vaccine and placebo recipients, the sequenced repertoires came from samples collected on day 63 after the first injection.

Specimen: peripheral blood, collected in a trial of Ad26.COV2.S vaccine versus placebo. The receptors originated from a person between 18 and 65 years old who received the Ad26.COV2.S COVID-19 vaccine or a placebo.

The chain combines TRBV27 with TRBJ2-1; unclear D gene. V lost 5 bases to trimming and J lost 2 bases, with 19 bases between them. The CDR3 contains 17 residues. CDR1 and CDR2 (germline): MNHEY, SMNVEV (reference sequence). CDR3: CASSTILQKSTYNEQFF. CDR3 sequence (DNA): TGTGCCAGCAGTACAATACTTCAGAAATCAACCTACAATGAGCAGTTCTTC.

The chain employs TRBV4-3 and TRBJ1-6; 7 bases align to TRBD1. Unmatched junction bases numbered 5, after V lost 2 bases and J lost 10 bases. Germline CDR1 is LGHNA and CDR2 is YSLEER. The CDR3 spans 14 residues. The CDR3 region is CASSQLDRNSPLHF. CDR3 nucleotides: TGCGCCAGCAGCCAACTGGACAGGAACTCACCCCTCCACTTT.

This chain links TRBV12-5 with TRBJ2-3; no firm D call. The germline V and J ends were trimmed by 0 bases and 2 bases, with 9 bases remaining between them. The V gene's germline CDR1 is LGHNT and CDR2 FRNRAP. This CDR3 has 15 amino acids. The CDR3 DNA reads as TGTGCTAGTGGTTTGGTAGGTGACTTCACAGATACGCAGTATTTT. This sequence encodes CASGLVGDFTDTQYF.

V and J are TRBV1 and TRBJ1-5; the DNA was not used to check the table's D call, TRBD1. TRBV1 is classified as a pseudogene. The CDR3 sequence is 16 residues long. The CDR3 spells CTSSQEGRGCDQPQHF. Written as DNA, the CDR3 is TGCACCAGCAGCCAAGAGGGCAGGGGGTGTGATCAGCCCCAGCATTTT.

As concerns this clone: Other nucleotide sequences from this sample produce the same CDR3. The chain has TRBV27 and TRBJ2-1, with 9 bases lining up with TRBD2. The CDR3 extends over 15 amino acids. Unmatched junction bases numbered 1, after V lost 2 bases and J lost 2 bases. Germline V gene data show CDR1 as MNHEY and CDR2 as SMNVEV (reference sequence). In DNA, the CDR3 is TGTGCCAGCAGTTTAGCGGGGGGGCCCTACAATGAGCAGTTCTTC. Protein product: CASSLAGGPYNEQFF.

The chain links TRBV27 to TRBJ2-4, with 8 bases fitting TRBD2. In germline, CDR1 is MNHEY, CDR2 SMNVEV (reference sequence). V lost 6 bases to trimming and J lost 12 bases; unmatched junction nucleotides: 10. CDR3 length: 13 residues. The CDR3 loop is CASSPGLGVNQYF. The CDR3 DNA follows: TGTGCCAGCAGCCCGGGACTAGGGGTGAATCAGTACTTC.

The rearrangement uses TRBV7-8 and TRBJ2-5; the D gene is possibly TRBD1 (5 bases). CDR3 length: 14 amino acids. Germline CDR1 and CDR2: SGHVS and FQNEAQ. Trimming cost V 7 bases and J 0 bases, with 12 bases left between them. The CDR3 region is CASTTNRNQETQYF. For the CDR3, the DNA is TGTGCCAGCACCACTAACAGGAACCAAGAGACCCAGTACTTC.

The rearrangement joins TRBV21-1 to TRBJ2-1; TRBD2 is the table's D call, not checked against the DNA. TRBV21-1 is shown as a pseudogene. This CDR3 is 17 amino acids long. DNA for the CDR3: TGTGCCAGCAGCAAACCCCGGGGGGGGCCCCCCGGCAATGAGCAGTTCTTC. This sequence encodes CASSKPRGGPPGNEQFF.

This clone was counted a few times. CDR3 sequence: CASSERADREAFF. The CDR3 DNA sequence: TGTGCCAGCAGTGAAAGGGCAGACCGTGAAGCTTTCTTT. V and J are TRBV2 and TRBJ1-1; D gene uncertain. CDR1 is SNHLY and CDR2 is FYNNEI in the germline V gene. V was shortened by 2 bases and J by 7 bases, with 11 bases between the two germline ends. This CDR3 spans 13 amino acids.

The chain combines TRBV6-2 or TRBV6-3 with TRBJ2-3, with 8 nucleotides matching TRBD1. The V gene's germline CDR1 is MNHEY and CDR2 SVGEGT. The CDR3 contains 15 residues. Trimming cost V 3 bases and J 0 bases; bases outside gene matches: 2. The CDR3 protein is CASSYWDRSTDTQYF. DNA for the CDR3: TGTGCCAGCAGTTATTGGGACAGGAGCACAGATACGCAGTATTTT.

The V and J genes are TRBV27 and TRBJ2-5; TRBD1 matches 9 bases. This CDR3 comprises 15 residues. Germline CDR1 reads MNHEY; CDR2 reads SMNVEV (reference sequence). The trim removed 7 bases at V and 2 bases at J, leaving 8 bases unmatched. The CDR3 DNA reads TGTGCCAGCAAACAAACAGGGGGCACACAAGAGACCCAGTACTTC. Translating it yields CASKQTGGTQETQYF.

The chain joins TRBV19 to TRBJ1-4; D not resolved. The V end was cut by 7 bases, the J end by 0 bases, with 9 bases between. The germline V gene has CDR1 LNHDA and CDR2 SQIVND (reference sequence). The CDR3 is made up of 14 amino acids. As DNA, the CDR3 is TGTGCCAGTACAGTGTCTGCAACTAATGAAAAACTGTTTTTT. Its protein product is CASTVSATNEKLFF.

The chain links TRBV6-1 to TRBJ2-3; 9 bases map to TRBD2. The ends lost 0 bases at V and 6 bases at J; junction bases unmatched: 19. Germline CDR1 is MNHNS and CDR2 is SASEGT. The CDR3 contains 20 residues. The CDR3 DNA sequence: TGTGCCAGCAGTGAAGCTGGCCGGTATGGAAGCGGGGGGCTACCTGATACGCAGTATTTT. It translates to CASSEAGRYGSGGLPDTQYF.

This chain links TRBV3-1 (or the pseudogene TRBV3-2) with TRBJ2-2; TRBD2 matches 7 bases. V lost 2 bases, J lost 6 bases, and 9 bases stayed unmatched. The germline V gene has CDR1 LGHDT and CDR2 YNNKEL (reference sequence). The CDR3 length is 16 residues. The CDR3: CASSQSWGGAAGELFF. In nucleotides, the CDR3 is TGTGCCAGCAGCCAATCCTGGGGGGGAGCCGCCGGGGAGCTGTTTTTT.

The chain employs TRBV6-5 and TRBJ1-5; a weak D match, TRBD1 (6 bases). Trimming removed 5 bases from V and 2 bases from J, with 10 bases in between. Germline V gene data show CDR1 as MNHEY and CDR2 as SVGAGI. The CDR3 contains 14 residues. The CDR3 region has the DNA TGTGCCAGCAGTCAACAGGGACGCAATCAGCCCCAGCATTTT. Translating it yields CASSQQGRNQPQHF.

In this sample, this clone turned up once. The V call is TRBV2, the J call TRBJ1-1, with D unresolved. The CDR3 runs 12 residues. Trimming took 2 bases from V and 8 from J, leaving 9 bases between them. Germline V gives CDR1 SNHLY, CDR2 FYNNEI. CDR3 nucleotide sequence: TGTGCCAGCAGTGAAACATTGGGGGAAGCTTTCTTT. Translation: CASSETLGEAFF.

The rearrangement links TRBV9 to TRBJ2-1; 9 nucleotides align to TRBD2. This CDR3 has 17 residues. V lost 3 bases to trimming and J lost 7 bases; unmatched junction nucleotides: 14. CDR1 is SGDLS and CDR2 is YYNGEE in the germline V gene. The CDR3: CASSASRGGAVGNEQFF. CDR3 sequence (DNA): TGTGCCAGCAGCGCATCCCGCGGGGGGGCGGTTGGGAATGAGCAGTTCTTC. The full variable domain, with the rest looked up from reference TRBV9 and TRBJ2-1, is DSGVTQTPKHLITATGQRVTLRCSPRSGDLSVYWYQQSLDQGLQFLIQYYNGEERAKGNILERFSAQQFPDLHSELNLSSLELGDSALYFCASSASRGGAVGNEQFFGPGTRLTVL.

V and J are TRBV24-1 and TRBJ2-7, with D hard to call. The germline V gene has CDR1 KGHDR and CDR2 SFDVKD. The ends were cut back, 2 bases at V and 0 bases at J, with 10 bases in the middle. CDR3 length: 15 residues. The CDR3, as DNA: TGTGCCACCAGTGATTCGGCAACAGTCTCCTACGAGCAGTACTTC. This translates into CATSDSATVSYEQYF.

The chain has TRBV19 and TRBJ1-5; 8 bases fit TRBD1. Germline V CDR1 and CDR2: LNHDA, SQIVND (reference sequence). V lost 6 bases and J lost 5; bases outside the gene matches: 9. The CDR3 loop spans 15 amino acids. The DNA for the CDR3 is TGTGCCAGTAGGATCTTGGACAGGGAGGATCAGCCCCAGCATTTT. Its protein product is CASRILDREDQPQHF.

The chain couples TRBV4-3 to TRBJ2-1; D perhaps matches TRBD2 (6 bases). Germline loops: CDR1 LGHNA, CDR2 YSLEER. The CDR3 runs 15 residues. V shed 0 bases and J shed 8 bases, with 14 bases lying between them. CDR3 protein: CASSQDAPTGDEQFF. In DNA, the CDR3 is TGCGCCAGCAGCCAAGATGCCCCCACGGGGGATGAGCAGTTCTTC.

V and J are TRBV4-1 and TRBJ1-2; D gene unclear. The CDR3 totals 15 residues. Germline CDR1 and CDR2: MGHRA and YSYEKL. Trimming removed 0 bases at V and 2 bases at J, with 10 bases between. The CDR3 protein is CASSQDGPRNYGYTF. The CDR3 nucleotides read TGCGCCAGCAGCCAAGATGGCCCCAGAAACTATGGCTACACCTTC.

This chain links TRBV11-3 with TRBJ2-7; TRBD1 agrees at 8 bases. The CDR3 length is 18 residues. Germline V CDR1 and CDR2: SGHNT, YENEEA. Germline trimming cut 4 bases from V and 4 bases from J; bases unmatched to any gene: 18. The CDR3 region has the DNA TGTGCCAGCAGCTCCCCCCCCCAGGGGGCACCTACGCCTTACGAGCAGTACTTC. Translating it yields CASSSPPQGAPTPYEQYF.

The chain joins TRBV6-2 or TRBV6-3 to TRBJ2-4, with 7 bases that match TRBD1. Per the germline V gene, CDR1 is MNHEY and CDR2 is SVGEGT. Losses at the gene ends were 4 bases for V and 3 bases for J; bases not matched to a gene: 3. The CDR3 length is 14 residues. The CDR3 nucleotides are TGTGCCAGCAGTTGGGGACAGAGCAAAAACATTCAGTACTTC. Translation: CASSWGQSKNIQYF.